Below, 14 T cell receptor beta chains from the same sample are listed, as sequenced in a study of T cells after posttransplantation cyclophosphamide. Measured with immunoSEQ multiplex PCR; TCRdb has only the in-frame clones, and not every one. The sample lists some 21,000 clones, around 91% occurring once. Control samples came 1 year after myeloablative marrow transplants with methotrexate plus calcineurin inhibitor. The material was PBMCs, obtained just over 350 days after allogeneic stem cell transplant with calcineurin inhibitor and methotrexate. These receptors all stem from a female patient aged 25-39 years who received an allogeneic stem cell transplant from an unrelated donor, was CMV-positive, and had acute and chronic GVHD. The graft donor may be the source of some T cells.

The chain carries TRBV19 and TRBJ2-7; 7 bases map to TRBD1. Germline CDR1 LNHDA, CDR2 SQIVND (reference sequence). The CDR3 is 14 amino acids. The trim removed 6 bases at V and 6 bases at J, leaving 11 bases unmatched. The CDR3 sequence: CASSLGGALSEQYF. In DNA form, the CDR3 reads TGTGCCAGTAGCCTAGGGGGCGCGCTCTCCGAGCAGTACTTC.

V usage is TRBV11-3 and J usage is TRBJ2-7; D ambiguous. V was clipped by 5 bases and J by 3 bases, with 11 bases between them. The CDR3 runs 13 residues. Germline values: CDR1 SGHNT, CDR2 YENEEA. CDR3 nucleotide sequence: TGTGCCAGCAGCCCGAGAAGGGACTACGAGCAGTACGTC. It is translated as CASSPRRDYEQYV.

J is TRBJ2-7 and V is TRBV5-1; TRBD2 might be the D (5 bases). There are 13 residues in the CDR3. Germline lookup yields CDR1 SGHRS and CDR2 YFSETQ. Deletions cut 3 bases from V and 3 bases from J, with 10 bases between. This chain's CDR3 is CASSSTISYEQYF. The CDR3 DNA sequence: TGCGCCAGCAGCTCGACTATCAGCTACGAGCAGTACTTC. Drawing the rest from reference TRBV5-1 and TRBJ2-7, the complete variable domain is KAGVTQTPRYLIKTRGQQVTLSCSPISGHRSVSWYQQTPGQGLQFLFEYFSETQRNKGNFPGRFSGRQFSNSRSEMNVSTLELGDSALYLCASSSTISYEQYFGPGTRLTVT.

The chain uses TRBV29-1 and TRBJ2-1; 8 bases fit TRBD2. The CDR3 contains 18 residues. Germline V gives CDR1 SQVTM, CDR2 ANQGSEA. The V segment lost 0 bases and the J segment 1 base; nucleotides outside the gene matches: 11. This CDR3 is CSVEDPGGEGWSYNEQFF. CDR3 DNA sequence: TGCAGCGTTGAAGACCCCGGGGGGGAGGGGTGGTCCTACAATGAGCAGTTCTTC.

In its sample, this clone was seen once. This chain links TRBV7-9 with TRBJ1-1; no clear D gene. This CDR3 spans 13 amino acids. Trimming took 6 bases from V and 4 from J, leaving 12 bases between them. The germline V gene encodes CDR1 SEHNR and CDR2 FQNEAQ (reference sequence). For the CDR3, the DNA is TGTGCCAGCAGGTCGGCTGCGGGCACTGAAGCTTTCTTT. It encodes CASRSAAGTEAFF.

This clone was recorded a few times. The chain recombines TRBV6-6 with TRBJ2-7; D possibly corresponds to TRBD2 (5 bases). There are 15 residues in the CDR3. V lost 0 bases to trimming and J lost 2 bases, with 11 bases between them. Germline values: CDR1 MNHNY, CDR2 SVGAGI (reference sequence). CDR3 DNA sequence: TGTGCCAGCAGTTACTCCGAGTCGACTACCTACGAGCAGTACTTC. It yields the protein CASSYSESTTYEQYF.

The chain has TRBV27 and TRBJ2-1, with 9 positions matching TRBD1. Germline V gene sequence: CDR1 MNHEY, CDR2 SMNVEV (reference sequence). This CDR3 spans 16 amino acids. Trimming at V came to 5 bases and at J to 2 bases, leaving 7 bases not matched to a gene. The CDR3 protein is CASSPKDRGAYNEQFF. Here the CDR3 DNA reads TGTGCCAGCAGTCCGAAGGACAGGGGTGCCTACAATGAGCAGTTCTTC.

CDR3 in amino acids: CASSQILKRTSRGGELFF. The CDR3 bases are TGCGCCAGCAGCCAGATCTTAAAGCGGACTAGTCGCGGCGGGGAGCTGTTTTTT. The chain uses TRBV4-1 and TRBJ2-2, with 7 positions matching TRBD2. The CDR3 is 18 residues long. The germline gives CDR1 MGHRA, CDR2 YSYEKL. V lost 3 bases, J lost 7 bases, and 17 bases stayed unmatched.

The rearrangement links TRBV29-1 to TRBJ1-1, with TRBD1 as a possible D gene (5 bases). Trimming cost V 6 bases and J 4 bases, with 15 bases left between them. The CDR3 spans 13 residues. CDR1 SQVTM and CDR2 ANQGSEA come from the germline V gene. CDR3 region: CSVGNRLSTEAFF. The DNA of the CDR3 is TGCAGCGTCGGAAACAGGTTAAGCACTGAAGCTTTCTTT.

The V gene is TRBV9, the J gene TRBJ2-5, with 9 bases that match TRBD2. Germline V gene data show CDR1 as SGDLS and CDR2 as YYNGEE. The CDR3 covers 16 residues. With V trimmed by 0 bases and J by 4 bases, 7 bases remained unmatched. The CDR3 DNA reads TGTGCCAGCAGCGTAGGTGGGAAAGCGGGAGGAGAGACCCAGTACTTC. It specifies CASSVGGKAGGETQYF.

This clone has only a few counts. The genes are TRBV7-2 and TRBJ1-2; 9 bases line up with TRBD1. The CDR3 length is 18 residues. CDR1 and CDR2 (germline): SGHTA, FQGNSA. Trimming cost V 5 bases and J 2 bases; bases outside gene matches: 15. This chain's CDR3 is CASSRGGQGGPLNYGYTF. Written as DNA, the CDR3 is TGTGCCAGCAGCAGAGGGGGACAGGGAGGACCTTTAAACTATGGCTACACCTTC.

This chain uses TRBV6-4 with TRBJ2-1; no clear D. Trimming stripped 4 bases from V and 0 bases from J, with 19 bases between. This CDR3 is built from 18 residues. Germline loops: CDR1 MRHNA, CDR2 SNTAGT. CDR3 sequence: CASSAVRAEPFSYNEQFF. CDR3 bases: TGTGCCAGCAGTGCGGTGCGCGCGGAGCCTTTCTCCTACAATGAGCAGTTCTTC.

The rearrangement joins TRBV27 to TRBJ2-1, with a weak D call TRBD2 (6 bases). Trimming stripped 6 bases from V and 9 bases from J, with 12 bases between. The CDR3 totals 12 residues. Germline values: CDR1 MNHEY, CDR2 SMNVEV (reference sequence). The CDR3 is CASRLGGGEQFF. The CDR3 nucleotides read TGTGCCAGCAGACTGGGGGGAGGTGAGCAGTTCTTC.

CDR3 in amino acids: CASSFPTGGTGELFF. For the CDR3, the DNA is TGTGCCAGCAGTTTTCCGACCGGGGGGACCGGGGAGCTGTTTTTT. The V call is TRBV5-4, the J call TRBJ2-2; 7 bases match TRBD2. The CDR3 consists of 15 residues. V shed 5 bases, J shed 5 bases, and the junction held 9 bases outside the gene matches. Germline V gives CDR1 SGHNT, CDR2 YYREEE (reference sequence).